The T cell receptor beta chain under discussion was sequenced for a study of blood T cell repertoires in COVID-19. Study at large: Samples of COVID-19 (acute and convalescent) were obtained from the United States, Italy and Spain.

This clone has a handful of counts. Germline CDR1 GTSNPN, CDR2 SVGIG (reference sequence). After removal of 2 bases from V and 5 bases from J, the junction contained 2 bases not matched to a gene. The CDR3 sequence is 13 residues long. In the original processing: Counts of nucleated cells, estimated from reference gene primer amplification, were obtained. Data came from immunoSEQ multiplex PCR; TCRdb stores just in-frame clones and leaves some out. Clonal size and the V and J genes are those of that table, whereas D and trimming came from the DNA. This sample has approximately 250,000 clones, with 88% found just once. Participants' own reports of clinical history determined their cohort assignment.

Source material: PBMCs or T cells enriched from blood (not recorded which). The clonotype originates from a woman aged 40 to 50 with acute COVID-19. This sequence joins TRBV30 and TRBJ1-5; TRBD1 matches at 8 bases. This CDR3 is CAWSNRGYQPQHF. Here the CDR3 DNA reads TGTGCCTGGAGTAACAGGGGGTATCAGCCCCAGCATTTT.